The 26 T cell receptor beta chains reported below all come from one sample, sequenced in a study of a mutant IDH1 vaccine in newly diagnosed glioma. Data came from immunoSEQ multiplex PCR; TCRdb stores just in-frame clones and leaves some out. This sample has approximately 80,000 clones; 81% occur once, and the top ten carry around 5%. The sample's time point: week 47, end of study. The vaccine gave 300 ug of a 20-mer mutant IDH1 peptide subcutaneously per dose. No antigens are known for them. The sequences come from PBMCs, collected from a glioma patient whose treatment included an IDH1 peptide vaccine. The receptor set was obtained from a man in his forties with glioma.

The chain couples TRBV7-6 to TRBJ1-2, with TRBD1 matching 10 bases. This CDR3 is 14 amino acids long. V was pared by 2 bases and J by 7 bases, with 4 bases of the junction left unmatched. Germline V gene data show CDR1 as SGHVS and CDR2 as FNYEAQ. The CDR3 here is CASSLRTGGSGYTF. Written as DNA, the CDR3 is TGTGCCAGCAGCTTAAGGACAGGGGGAAGTGGCTACACCTTC. Full variable domain (missing parts from reference TRBV7-6 and TRBJ1-2): GAGVSQSPRYKVTKRGQDVALRCDPISGHVSLYWYRQALGQGPEFLTYFNYEAQQDKSGLPNDRFSAERPEGSISTLTIQRTEQRDSAMYRCASSLRTGGSGYTFGSGTRLTVV.

The chain carries TRBV7-2 and TRBJ2-2; D gene ambiguous. V lost 2 bases and J lost 2, with 9 bases in between. This CDR3 comprises 15 residues. Germline V gene lookup returns CDR1 SGHTA and CDR2 FQGNSA. The CDR3 region has the DNA TGTGCCAGCAGCTTAAGAGATTTTAACACCGGGGAGCTGTTTTTT. It yields the protein CASSLRDFNTGELFF.

The rearrangement joins TRBV7-2 to TRBJ1-5; no definite D call. Trimming stripped 2 bases from V and 0 bases from J, with 11 bases between. Looked up from germline, CDR1 is SGHTA and CDR2 is FQGNSA. The length of the CDR3 is 16 residues. CDR3 nucleotide sequence: TGTGCCAGCAGCTTATCCCGGGTCGTTAGCAATCAGCCCCAGCATTTT. This encodes CASSLSRVVSNQPQHF.

The V call is TRBV5-6, the J call TRBJ2-7; either TRBD1 or TRBD2 may supply D (5 bases each). Germline V gene data show CDR1 as SGHDT and CDR2 as YYEEEE. V dropped 1 base and J dropped 6 bases, with 14 bases sitting between them. The CDR3 loop spans 14 amino acids. The chain's CDR3 is CASSLMGPLGEQYF. The CDR3, as DNA: TGTGCCAGCAGCTTGATGGGACCCCTAGGCGAGCAGTACTTC.

This sequence joins TRBV11-2 and TRBJ1-2; D not certain. The CDR3 is 11 residues long. V was cut by 3 bases and J by 7 bases, with 6 bases left in between. CDR1 is SGHAT and CDR2 is FQNNGV in the germline V gene. The CDR3 nucleotides read TGTGCCAGCAGCTTCCGGGGTGGCTACACCTTC. Residues: CASSFRGGYTF. Variable domain in full (rest from reference TRBV11-2 and TRBJ1-2): EAGVAQSPRYKIIEKRQSVAFWCNPISGHATLYWYQQILGQGPKLLIQFQNNGVVDDSQLPKDRFSAERLKGVDSTLKIQPAKLEDSAVYLCASSFRGGYTFGSGTRLTVV.

This clone appeared once. This CDR3 is CASSSDVNYGYTF. CDR3 in DNA: TGTGCCAGCAGTTCAGACGTGAACTATGGCTACACCTTC. The chain has TRBV2 and TRBJ1-2; no reliable D call. CDR3 length: 13 amino acids. V was clipped by 5 bases and J by 2 bases, with 9 bases between them. Per germline, CDR1 SNHLY and CDR2 FYNNEI. The whole variable domain, filled in from reference TRBV2 and TRBJ1-2, reads EPEVTQTPSHQVTQMGQEVILRCVPISNHLYFYWYRQILGQKVEFLVSFYNNEISEKSEIFDDQFSVERPDGSNFTLKIRSTKLEDSAMYFCASSSDVNYGYTFGSGTRLTVV.

The genes are TRBV7-8 and TRBJ2-1; either TRBD1 or TRBD2 may fit D (5 bases each). There are 12 residues in the CDR3. V lost 2 bases, J lost 16 bases, and 15 bases lay in between. The germline CDR1 and CDR2 sequences are SGHVS and FQNEAQ. In DNA, the CDR3 is TGTGCCAGCAGCTTAAGTGGGACCTCCCTTTTCTTC. Its translation: CASSLSGTSLFF.

The J gene is TRBJ2-3, the V gene TRBV5-1; 8 nucleotides match TRBD2. Germline-derived CDR1 and CDR2 are SGHRS and YFSETQ. V lost 0 bases to trimming and J lost 5 bases; unmatched junction nucleotides: 5. This CDR3 contains 15 residues. In DNA form, the CDR3 reads TGCGCCAGCAGCTTGGCGGGGGGGCCAGGAGATACGCAGTATTTT. It is translated as CASSLAGGPGDTQYF.

This chain joins TRBV18 and TRBJ2-6; TRBD1 or TRBD2 may be the D gene (6 bases each). Between the trimmed V and J ends, which lost 1 base and 1 base, there was a span of 14 bases. Germline V gives CDR1 KGHSH, CDR2 LQKENI. The CDR3 totals 18 residues. The CDR3 nucleotides read TGTGCCAGCTCACCACGGGGGGCGCAGACTTCTGGGGCCAACGTCCTGACTTTC. This translates into CASSPRGAQTSGANVLTF.

This rearrangement joins TRBV19 to TRBJ2-1, with a weak D call TRBD1 (7 bases). This CDR3 is built from 15 residues. Between the trimmed V and J ends, which lost 5 bases and 6 bases, there was a span of 17 bases. Germline CDR1 LNHDA, CDR2 SQIVND (reference sequence). The DNA of the CDR3 is TGTGCCAGTAGTCTAGGGCAGGGGGGACTCAATGAGCAGTTCTTC. Amino acid sequence: CASSLGQGGLNEQFF.

The J gene is TRBJ2-5, the V gene TRBV7-2, with a possible D match to TRBD2 (6 bases). CDR1 and CDR2 (germline): SGHTA, FQGNSA. CDR3 length equals 15 residues. The ends were cut back, 1 base at V and 3 bases at J, with 12 bases in the middle. The CDR3 spells CASSLDGTGEETQYF. The CDR3 DNA reads TGTGCCAGCAGCTTAGACGGGACGGGGGAAGAGACCCAGTACTTC.

The table lists this clone with a count of one. V gene TRBV7-9 combines with J gene TRBJ1-4; D call uncertain. Looked up from germline, CDR1 is SEHNR and CDR2 is FQNEAQ (reference sequence). V was pared by 6 bases and J by 4 bases, with 3 bases between. This CDR3 has 11 residues. Here the CDR3 reads CASRDNEKLFF. DNA of the CDR3: TGTGCCAGCAGGGATAATGAAAAACTGTTTTTT.

The V and J genes are TRBV18 and TRBJ2-1; 7 bases are a match to TRBD2. Germline CDR1 and CDR2: KGHSH and LQKENI. The CDR3 has 13 residues. The V and J ends lost 3 bases and 8 bases, in that order; junction bases with no gene match: 4. In DNA form, the CDR3 reads TGTGCCAGCTCACCCGGGACTATCCATGAGCAGTTCTTC. Its translation is CASSPGTIHEQFF.

This chain joins TRBV6-5 and TRBJ1-1; D is possibly TRBD1 (5 bases). Germline V gene data show CDR1 as MNHEY and CDR2 as SVGAGI. V was clipped by 5 bases and J by 2 bases, with 15 bases between them. CDR3 size: 15 residues. The CDR3 loop is CASSTRLGANTEAFF. The CDR3 nucleotides are TGTGCCAGCAGTACCCGGCTAGGGGCTAACACTGAAGCTTTCTTT.

V and J are TRBV28 and TRBJ1-4; no reliable D call. The V end was cut by 3 bases, the J end by 4 bases, with 0 bases between. CDR1 and CDR2 from the germline V gene are MDHEN and SYDVKM. This CDR3 region has 11 residues. CDR3 bases: TGTGCCAGCAGTTTTAATGAAAAACTGTTTTTT. As protein: CASSFNEKLFF.

The chain is built from TRBV19 and TRBJ1-1, with 7 bases matching TRBD1. The CDR3 totals 15 residues. Germline V CDR1 and CDR2: LNHDA, SQIVND (reference sequence). V lost 4 bases and J lost 2; bases outside the gene matches: 7. The CDR3 spells CASSTTGDRNTEAFF. The CDR3 region has the DNA TGTGCCAGTAGTACAACAGGGGACCGTAACACTGAAGCTTTCTTT.

V usage is TRBV15 and J usage is TRBJ2-1; D uncertain. The CDR3 is 16 residues long. V was shortened by 1 base and J by 0 bases, with 10 bases between the two germline ends. Germline loops: CDR1 LNHNV, CDR2 YYDKDF (reference sequence). CDR3 DNA sequence: TGTGCCACCAGCAGAGTGGGCGGAAGCTCCTACAATGAGCAGTTCTTC. This gives the protein CATSRVGGSSYNEQFF.

The chain carries TRBV30 and TRBJ2-5, with TRBD1 identical over 8 bases. Gene TRBJ2-7 matches the end of the DNA better, so the J call may be wrong. The germline V gene has CDR1 GTSNPN and CDR2 SVGIG (reference sequence). The CDR3 consists of 13 residues. In DNA form, the CDR3 reads TGTGCCTGGAGTTGGACAGGGTCCTACGAGCAGTACTTC. Protein sequence: CAWSWTGSYEQYF.

CDR3 sequence (DNA): TGTGCCAGCAGCTTAGACGGGGCGGGGAATGAGCAGTTCTTC. This codes for CASSLDGAGNEQFF. V and J are TRBV7-9 and TRBJ2-1; D may be TRBD2 (6 bases). Deletions cut 1 base from V and 7 bases from J, with 11 bases between. The CDR3 extends over 14 amino acids. Germline V CDR1 and CDR2: SEHNR, FQNEAQ (reference sequence).

In its sample, this clone was seen a few times. The V call is TRBV30, the J call TRBJ2-7, with 13 bases lining up with TRBD2. This CDR3 contains 15 residues. Germline V CDR1 and CDR2: GTSNPN, SVGIG (reference sequence). V shed 2 bases and J 6 bases; nucleotides not matched to a gene: 7. This chain's CDR3 is CAWSKLAGGPSEQYF. The CDR3 coding sequence is TGTGCCTGGAGTAAACTAGCGGGAGGGCCGTCCGAGCAGTACTTC.

The gene calls are TRBV14 and TRBJ1-2, with 7 bases lining up with TRBD1. Germline assignment: CDR1 SGHDN and CDR2 FVKESK. CDR3 length equals 13 residues. The V segment lost 4 bases and the J segment 7 bases; nucleotides outside the gene matches: 6. DNA for the CDR3: TGTGCCAGCAGCCCCCGACAGGGTGGTGGCTACACCTTC. The encoded protein is CASSPRQGGGYTF. Drawing the rest from reference TRBV14 and TRBJ1-2, the complete variable domain is EAGVTQFPSHSVIEKGQTVTLRCDPISGHDNLYWYRRVMGKEIKFLLHFVKESKQDESGMPNNRFLAERTGGTYSTLKVQPAELEDSGVYFCASSPRQGGGYTFGSGTRLTVV.

This clone was counted only a few times. This sequence joins TRBV7-9 and TRBJ1-6; TRBD1 aligns across 7 bases. CDR1 and CDR2 (germline): SEHNR, FQNEAQ (reference sequence). Trimming cost V 0 bases and J 8 bases; bases outside gene matches: 4. The CDR3 loop spans 15 amino acids. Here the CDR3 reads CASSLADRVYSPLHF. CDR3 DNA: TGTGCCAGCAGCTTAGCCGACAGGGTATATTCACCCCTCCACTTT.

The chain employs TRBV6-1 and TRBJ1-2; 7 bases line up with TRBD1. The junction had 4 bases not matched to a gene; V was cut back by 9 bases and J by 0 bases. The CDR3 runs to 13 residues. The germline CDR1 and CDR2 sequences are MNHNS and SASEGT. CDR3 loop: CASRQGANYGYTF. The CDR3 DNA follows: TGTGCCAGTCGACAGGGTGCTAACTATGGCTACACCTTC.

V and J are TRBV19 and TRBJ1-3; no clear D gene. The germline V and J ends were trimmed by 6 bases and 0 bases, with 6 bases remaining between them. The CDR3 sequence is 13 residues long. CDR1 and CDR2 (germline): LNHDA, SQIVND (reference sequence). In DNA form, the CDR3 reads TGTGCCAGTAGGTATGACTCTGGAAACACCATATATTTT. Its translation: CASRYDSGNTIYF.

The genes are TRBV27 and TRBJ2-7, with TRBD2 identical over 8 bases. Trimming removed 5 bases from V and 0 bases from J; junction bases left unmatched: 3. Germline V lookup: CDR1 MNHEY, CDR2 SMNVEV (reference sequence). The CDR3 runs 14 residues. The CDR3 DNA sequence: TGTGCCAGCAGTAGCGGGGGATTCTCCTACGAGCAGTACTTC. Its translation: CASSSGGFSYEQYF.

This clone is medium-sized in the sample. The J gene is TRBJ2-7, the V gene TRBV19, with 13 bases matching TRBD2. Germline V gives CDR1 LNHDA, CDR2 SQIVND (reference sequence). J gave up 5 bases and V 4 bases, and 8 bases lay outside the gene matches. This CDR3 comprises 16 residues. CDR3 sequence reads: CASSKRTSGGLNEQYF. CDR3 in DNA: TGTGCCAGTAGTAAACGGACTAGCGGGGGTTTGAACGAGCAGTACTTC.